The source of this T cell receptor beta chain is a study of T cell repertoires in cytomegalovirus infection. In the study overall: Recently described HLA-C-restricted plus well-studied HLA-B-restricted CMV epitopes were used. Public TCR beta signatures provided an indication of both CMV infection and a matching HLA type. Study-wide points: Pooled public TCR beta family frequency picked out CMV carriers with the relevant HLA. The study found HLA-C-restricted CMV-specific TCR beta clonotypes dominating the ex vivo response.

This clonotype came up a few times. The antigen is unknown. MiXCR was run by TCRdb on the reads, yielding one entry per CDR3 protein. The sample shows fewer than 1,000,000 distinct CDR3 sequences, around a third of them seen only once. The CDR3 loop spans 13 amino acids. Per the germline V gene, CDR1 is SQVTM and CDR2 is ANQGSEA. Trimming took off 3 bases at V and 3 bases at J, with 9 bases between the two ends. The receptor was derived from a human donor in good health (CMV status not recorded). Some clones in this sample may be carry-over from other donors' samples. The chain joins TRBV29-1 to TRBJ1-5; a possible D gene is TRBD1 (5 bases). The material was cultured CD8+ T cells from PBMCs, obtained from culture after CMV antigen stimulation. This CDR3 reads CSVEVGDNQPQHF. CDR3 DNA sequence: TGCAGCGTTGAGGTAGGGGACAATCAGCCCCAGCATTTT.